The source of this T cell receptor beta chain is a study of OX40 agonist ivuxolimab in advanced cancers. Libraries were prepared by immunoSEQ multiplex PCR; TCRdb keeps only in-frame clonotypes and omits some of them. The sample has over 30,000 clones, around nine tenths seen once; the top ten hold more than 35%. The germline CDR1 and CDR2 sequences are SNHLY and FYNNEI. V was pared by 6 bases and J by 4 bases, with 16 bases between. The CDR3 is 15 amino acids. As concerns this clone: This sample also contains other DNA sequences that code for the same CDR3.

This chain uses TRBV2 with TRBJ1-3, with D uncertain. This TCR derives from an adult with an advanced solid tumor such as melanoma, head and neck, liver or kidney cancer. The input for sequencing was CD4+ or CD8+ T cells sorted from blood, taken in a trial of the OX40 agonist ivuxolimab. The CDR3 here is CASRPRGGNGNTIYF. For the CDR3, the DNA is TGTGCCAGCAGACCCCGGGGAGGGAACGGAAACACCATATATTTT.